The rows below give T cell receptor beta chains drawn from one sample of a study of tumor and adjacent non-tumor tissue in lung cancer. Using its own MiXCR run on the multiplex PCR reads, TCRdb lists one record per CDR3 protein. Counted here are around 60,000 distinct CDR3 sequences, over 60% occurring once; the ten biggest clones make up less than 40%. The sequenced sample consisted of distant non-tumor lung tissue. All receptors derive from a man between 65 and 85 years old with non-small cell lung cancer. Each CDR3 is given with its conserved first and last residue. Fields, in order: V gene, J gene, clone size, D gene, CDR3 DNA, CDR3 protein. A D gene is named only where the DNA matches it firmly. Clone size is shown for a subset of rows, as once, few, many or a class of expanded clone.

v_call: TRBV4-2; j_call: TRBJ1-3; clone_size: -; d_call: -; cdr3_nt: TGTGCCGGCAGCCATTCCCTCCTGGGGTTTTCCTCTGGAAACACCATATATTTT; cdr3_aa: CAGSHSLLGFSSGNTIYF
v_call: TRBV3-1; j_call: TRBJ1-2; clone_size: -; d_call: -; cdr3_nt: TGTGCCAGCAGCCAGCGCACCGATCGACCGCGATCTAACTATGGCTACACCTTC; cdr3_aa: CASSQRTDRPRSNYGYTF
v_call: TRBV6-6; j_call: TRBJ1-3; clone_size: -; d_call: -; cdr3_nt: TGTGCGAGCAGTCACACTCCGGGACACGGGCTTGGAAACACCATATATTTT; cdr3_aa: CASSHTPGHGLGNTIYF
v_call: TRBV6-5; j_call: TRBJ2-1; clone_size: many; d_call: TRBD2; cdr3_nt: TGTGCCAGCAGTTACAGAGCGGGAGGCGGGGGGGAGCAGTTCTTC; cdr3_aa: CASSYRAGGGGEQFF
v_call: TRBV6-5; j_call: TRBJ2-1; clone_size: -; d_call: TRBD2; cdr3_nt: TGTGCCAGCAGACGACTGGCGGGAGGACGATCGGACAATGATCAGCTCTTC; cdr3_aa: CASRRLAGGRSDNDQLF
v_call: TRBV6-5; j_call: TRBJ1-2; clone_size: many; d_call: TRBD1; cdr3_nt: TGTGCCAGCAGGACAGGGGAGATGGGCTATGGCTACACCTTC; cdr3_aa: CASRTGEMGYGYTF
v_call: TRBV20-1; j_call: TRBJ2-3; clone_size: few; d_call: -; cdr3_nt: TGCAGCATGGCCAGGGAGCGCACAGATACGCAGTATTTT; cdr3_aa: CSMARERTDTQYF
v_call: TRBV10-3; j_call: TRBJ1-1; clone_size: -; d_call: TRBD1; cdr3_nt: TGTGCCATCAGGATTACGACAGGGGGGATGAACACTGAAGCTCTCTTT; cdr3_aa: CAIRITTGGMNTEALF
v_call: TRBV5-1; j_call: TRBJ2-5; clone_size: few; d_call: -; cdr3_nt: TGCGCCAGCAGCTTCCAACCTAAAGAGACCCAGTACTTC; cdr3_aa: CASSFQPKETQYF
v_call: TRBV6-1; j_call: TRBJ1-5; clone_size: -; d_call: TRBD1; cdr3_nt: TGTGCCAGCAGGATCGGGACAGGACCCAATCAGCCCCAGCATTTT; cdr3_aa: CASRIGTGPNQPQHF
v_call: TRBV5-8; j_call: TRBJ2-3; clone_size: -; d_call: -; cdr3_nt: TGTGCCAGCAGCTTGGGGTTGGGGATTAGCGCAAGTGAAGATACGCAGTATTTT; cdr3_aa: CASSLGLGISASEDTQYF
v_call: TRBV19; j_call: TRBJ1-1; clone_size: -; d_call: -; cdr3_nt: TGTGCCAGTAGTATCGGACAGCCAAACACTGAAGCTTTCTTT; cdr3_aa: CASSIGQPNTEAFF
v_call: TRBV4-1; j_call: TRBJ2-2; clone_size: -; d_call: -; cdr3_nt: TGCGCCAGCAGCCAAGATTCTCATCTAAGGGGCACCGGGAAGCTGTTTTTT; cdr3_aa: CASSQDSHLRGTGKLFF
v_call: TRBV11-2; j_call: TRBJ1-5; clone_size: many; d_call: -; cdr3_nt: TGTGCCAGCAGCTTAGCCTGTAGGCAGGGGAGCAATCAGCCCCAGCATTTT; cdr3_aa: CASSLACRQGSNQPQHF
v_call: TRBV28; j_call: TRBJ2-1; clone_size: many; d_call: -; cdr3_nt: TGTGCCAGCAGTTTATCTCATTCCAATGAGCAGTTCTTC; cdr3_aa: CASSLSHSNEQFF
v_call: TRBV4-2; j_call: TRBJ1-4; clone_size: -; d_call: TRBD1; cdr3_nt: TGTGCCAGCAACCAAGGGGACAGTAGGGAAAAACTGTTTTTT; cdr3_aa: CASNQGDSREKLFF
v_call: TRBV11-2; j_call: TRBJ2-7; clone_size: -; d_call: -; cdr3_nt: -; cdr3_aa: CASSLLWGQGAYEQYF
v_call: TRBV28; j_call: TRBJ2-3; clone_size: -; d_call: TRBD1; cdr3_nt: TGTGCCAGCAGTTTGACCGGACAGGGCACAGATACGCAGTATTTT; cdr3_aa: CASSLTGQGTDTQYF
v_call: TRBV6-5; j_call: TRBJ2-3; clone_size: -; d_call: -; cdr3_nt: TGTGCCAGCAGTTACATGGGCACAAATAAGTATTTT; cdr3_aa: CASSYMGTNKYF
v_call: TRBV29-1; j_call: TRBJ2-1; clone_size: -; d_call: -; cdr3_nt: TGCAGCGTTGGTGTAACGAGCGTGGTGTTGAGTGAGCAGTTCTTC; cdr3_aa: CSVGVTSVVLSEQFF
v_call: TRBV7-9; j_call: TRBJ2-6; clone_size: many; d_call: -; cdr3_nt: TGTGCCAGCAGCTTCGTGAGGGGGGGGGCCAACGTCCTGACTTTC; cdr3_aa: CASSFVRGGANVLTF
v_call: TRBV29-1; j_call: TRBJ2-3; clone_size: -; d_call: TRBD1; cdr3_nt: TGCAGCGCGAGACAGGGAGTGTGCTCCAGAGGTTTGGTCGGAACAGATACGCAGTATTTC; cdr3_aa: CSARQGVCSRGLVGTDTQYF
v_call: TRBV29-1; j_call: TRBJ2-1; clone_size: -; d_call: -; cdr3_nt: TGCAGCGTTCGGACCCACGAAGGGGGTGAGCAGTTCTTC; cdr3_aa: CSVRTHEGGEQFF
v_call: TRBV11-2; j_call: TRBJ2-2; clone_size: few; d_call: -; cdr3_nt: TGTGCCAGCAACTTGGGACTCAAGCTGGGGGCCGGGGAGCTGTTTTTT; cdr3_aa: CASNLGLKLGAGELFF
v_call: TRBV6-5; j_call: TRBJ1-1; clone_size: -; d_call: TRBD1; cdr3_nt: TGTGCCAGTAGTTACCAGGGGGTCATTGAAGCTTTCTTT; cdr3_aa: CASSYQGVIEAFF
v_call: TRBV20-1; j_call: TRBJ2-7; clone_size: once; d_call: -; cdr3_nt: TGCAGTGCCCCGCGTCAGGGACGGGCGGCCTACGAGCAGTACTTC; cdr3_aa: CSAPRQGRAAYEQYF
v_call: TRBV4-1; j_call: TRBJ2-2; clone_size: many; d_call: -; cdr3_nt: TGCGCCAGCAGCCCCGACATAACGAACACCGGGGAGCTGTTTTTT; cdr3_aa: CASSPDITNTGELFF
v_call: TRBV11-2; j_call: TRBJ1-4; clone_size: -; d_call: -; cdr3_nt: TGTGCCAGCAGCTTGGGTCGGCCGGCAACTAATGAAAAGCTGTTTTTT; cdr3_aa: CASSLGRPATNEKLFF
v_call: TRBV7-9; j_call: TRBJ2-1; clone_size: few; d_call: TRBD2; cdr3_nt: TGTGCCAGTGCCCCTAGCGGACCCTCCTACAATGAGCAGTTCTTC; cdr3_aa: CASAPSGPSYNEQFF
v_call: TRBV20-1; j_call: TRBJ2-7; clone_size: -; d_call: TRBD1; cdr3_nt: TGCAGTGCTAGATATCAGGGGGTCTCTTACGGGCAGTACTTC; cdr3_aa: CSARYQGVSYGQYF
v_call: TRBV4-1; j_call: TRBJ1-5; clone_size: -; d_call: -; cdr3_nt: TGCGCCAGCAGCCAGGAGTTGACCAGCAATGAGCCCCAGCATTTT; cdr3_aa: CASSQELTSNEPQHF
v_call: TRBV4-1; j_call: TRBJ2-2; clone_size: -; d_call: TRBD1; cdr3_nt: TGCGCCAGCAGCCCGCGGGTAGGGGGCTACACCGGGGAGCTGTTTTTT; cdr3_aa: CASSPRVGGYTGELFF
v_call: TRBV14; j_call: TRBJ2-7; clone_size: few; d_call: -; cdr3_nt: TGTGCCAGCAGCCTTTCGGTAACCTACGAGCAGTACTTC; cdr3_aa: CASSLSVTYEQYF
v_call: TRBV28; j_call: TRBJ1-2; clone_size: -; d_call: -; cdr3_nt: TGTGCCAGCAGAAAACAGGGAGAACCTGTAGGATACACCTTC; cdr3_aa: CASRKQGEPVGYTF
v_call: TRBV6-5; j_call: TRBJ2-7; clone_size: -; d_call: -; cdr3_nt: TGTGCTAGCAGTTACTCCTCAGACAGCGGAAGTAAGCACTACTTC; cdr3_aa: CASSYSSDSGSKHYF
v_call: TRBV12-3/TRBV12-4; j_call: TRBJ1-4; clone_size: -; d_call: -; cdr3_nt: TGTGCCAGCAGTTTGAATTTGGTTAATGAAAAACTGTTCTTT; cdr3_aa: CASSLNLVNEKLFF
v_call: TRBV11-2; j_call: TRBJ2-5; clone_size: large; d_call: TRBD1; cdr3_nt: TGTGCCAGCAGCTTAGTCGACAGGGGATTGGGAGAGACCCAGTACTTC; cdr3_aa: CASSLVDRGLGETQYF
v_call: TRBV27; j_call: TRBJ2-7; clone_size: once; d_call: -; cdr3_nt: TGTGCCAGCAGTTTGGGCCAGGGATTAGTAGGCGAGCAGTACTTC; cdr3_aa: CASSLGQGLVGEQYF
v_call: TRBV11-2; j_call: TRBJ2-2; clone_size: -; d_call: TRBD1; cdr3_nt: TGTGCCAGCATTCCACAGGGGATCGAGGAGCTGTTTTTT; cdr3_aa: CASIPQGIEELFF
v_call: TRBV10-3; j_call: TRBJ2-7; clone_size: -; d_call: -; cdr3_nt: TGTGCCGCCGGGAAGGTAATCTACGGGCAGTACTTC; cdr3_aa: CAAGKVIYGQYF
v_call: TRBV5-6; j_call: TRBJ2-3; clone_size: -; d_call: TRBD2; cdr3_nt: TGTGCCTGCAGCTTGAGACTAGCGGGGATGGATACGCAGTATTTT; cdr3_aa: CACSLRLAGMDTQYF
v_call: TRBV11-2; j_call: TRBJ2-7; clone_size: -; d_call: TRBD1; cdr3_nt: TGTGCCAGCTGTGAGGGGGACAGAAACTACAAGCAGTACTTC; cdr3_aa: CASCEGDRNYKQYF
v_call: TRBV20-1; j_call: TRBJ1-4; clone_size: -; d_call: -; cdr3_nt: TGCAGTGCTAGTAAAGTCCGGGGGGCGTATGAAAAACTGTTTTTT; cdr3_aa: CSASKVRGAYEKLFF
v_call: TRBV7-9; j_call: TRBJ2-7; clone_size: -; d_call: -; cdr3_nt: TGTGCCAACATGGCTGGGTACGAGCTGTACTTC; cdr3_aa: CANMAGYELYF
v_call: TRBV11-2; j_call: TRBJ2-7; clone_size: -; d_call: -; cdr3_nt: TGCGCCAACAGCTTAGGAGACAGAAACTACGAGCACTACTTC; cdr3_aa: CANSLGDRNYEHYF
v_call: TRBV5-4; j_call: TRBJ2-2; clone_size: -; d_call: -; cdr3_nt: TGTGCCGGCAGCATATCCACCCGGGAGCTGCTTTTT; cdr3_aa: CAGSISTRELLF
v_call: TRBV20-1; j_call: TRBJ2-5; clone_size: -; d_call: -; cdr3_nt: TGCAGTGCTAGGGACAGGGAGGGGAAAGAGGCCAAGTACTTC; cdr3_aa: CSARDREGKEAKYF
v_call: TRBV24-1; j_call: TRBJ2-1; clone_size: few; d_call: TRBD2; cdr3_nt: TGTGCCACCAGTGATACCCCGGGGGCGGCGACTAGCGGTTACAATGAGCAGTTCTTC; cdr3_aa: CATSDTPGAATSGYNEQFF
v_call: TRBV6-1; j_call: TRBJ2-2; clone_size: few; d_call: -; cdr3_nt: TGTGCCGGGAGGTCCAGGAACACCGGGGAGCTGTTTTTT; cdr3_aa: CAGRSRNTGELFF
v_call: TRBV5-4; j_call: TRBJ2-7; clone_size: -; d_call: -; cdr3_nt: TGTGCCAGCGGCGACAGGTACGAGCAGTACTTC; cdr3_aa: CASGDRYEQYF
v_call: TRBV6-1; j_call: TRBJ2-4; clone_size: many; d_call: -; cdr3_nt: TGTGCCAGCAGCGCCTTGGATTTAACTCAGTACTTC; cdr3_aa: CASSALDLTQYF
v_call: TRBV6-5; j_call: TRBJ2-2; clone_size: -; d_call: TRBD2; cdr3_nt: TGTGCCAGCAGATCTTCCGGGACTAGGATGTACGCCGGGGAGCTGTTTTTT; cdr3_aa: CASRSSGTRMYAGELFF
v_call: TRBV29-1; j_call: TRBJ2-7; clone_size: once; d_call: -; cdr3_nt: TGCAGCATTACAGTGGGCTACGAGCACTACTTC; cdr3_aa: CSITVGYEHYF